This T cell receptor (beta chain) is drawn from a study of T cell responses to AZD1222 COVID-19 vaccine. Concerning this clone: Its specificity is not known.

Method: immunoSEQ multiplex PCR; TCRdb's copy keeps in-frame clones and lacks some. The sample consists of roughly 53,000 clones, approximately 85% of them appearing once. This CDR3 is 14 amino acids long. Trimming pared 1 base from V and 5 bases from J, leaving 11 bases between. CDR1 LNHNV and CDR2 YYDKDF come from the germline V gene (reference sequence). The study's findings and limits: Only a handful of AZD1222 recipients, several in all, had baseline seropositivity. Donor demographics were predominantly white British with a female majority; clonal diversity may be underestimated. There were repertoire samples only from the period after the peak T cell response. CD4 TCRs covered the whole spike, strongest at regions 160-218 and 743-854.

The V call is TRBV15, the J call TRBJ2-5; D call uncertain. Source: peripheral blood, taken on day 0 of MenACWY control vaccination. The source is an adult in good health. The CDR3 nucleotides read TGTGCCACCAGCAGAGTGAATCCGCAGGAGACCCAGTACTTC. Translating it yields CATSRVNPQETQYF.